This T cell receptor beta chain derives from a study of CD8 T cells in ankylosing spondylitis. TCRdb fed the 5' RACE reads into MiXCR, producing one record per CDR3 protein. This table holds 250,000 to 400,000 distinct CDR3 sequences, approximately 10% found once. A word on this clonotype: Its antigen is currently unknown.

Points from the study as a whole: Disease-linked clones reportedly concentrated significantly in matched ankylosing spondylitis synovial fluid.

This CDR3 spans 13 amino acids. The trim removed 8 bases at V and 6 bases at J, leaving 9 bases unmatched. The specimen was blood, either unsorted or a sorted T cell fraction (not recorded which). The chain employs TRBV12-3 or TRBV12-4 and TRBJ1-2; 7 positions match TRBD1. This sequence originates from a female donor with ankylosing spondylitis or in good health (not recorded which). The CDR3 loop is CASSRTGTDGYTF. The CDR3 bases are TGTGCCAGCTCCCGGACGGGGACAGATGGCTACACCTTC.